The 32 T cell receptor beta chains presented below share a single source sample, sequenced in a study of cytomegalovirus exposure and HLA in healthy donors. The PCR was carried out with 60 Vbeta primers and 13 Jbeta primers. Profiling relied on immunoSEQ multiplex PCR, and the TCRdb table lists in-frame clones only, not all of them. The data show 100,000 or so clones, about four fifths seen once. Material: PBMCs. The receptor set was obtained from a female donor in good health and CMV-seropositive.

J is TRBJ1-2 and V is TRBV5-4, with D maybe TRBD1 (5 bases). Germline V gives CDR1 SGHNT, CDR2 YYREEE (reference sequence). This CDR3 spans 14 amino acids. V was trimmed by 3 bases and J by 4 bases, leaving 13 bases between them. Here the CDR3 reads CASSSGSALYGYTF. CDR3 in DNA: TGTGCCAGCAGCTCAGGGTCAGCCCTCTATGGCTACACCTTC.

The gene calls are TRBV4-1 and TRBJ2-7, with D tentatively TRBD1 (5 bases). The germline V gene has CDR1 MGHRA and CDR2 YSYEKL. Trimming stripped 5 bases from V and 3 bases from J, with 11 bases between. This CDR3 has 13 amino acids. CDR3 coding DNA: TGCGCCAGCAGCTCCGACAGCGACTACGAGCAGTACTTC. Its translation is CASSSDSDYEQYF.

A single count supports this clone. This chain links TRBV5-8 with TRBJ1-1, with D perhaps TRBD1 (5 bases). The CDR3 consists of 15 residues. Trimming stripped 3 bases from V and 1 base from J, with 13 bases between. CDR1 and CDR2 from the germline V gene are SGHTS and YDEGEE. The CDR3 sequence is CASSYTGTSNTEAFF. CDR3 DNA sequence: TGTGCCAGCAGCTACACCGGGACTTCGAACACTGAAGCTTTCTTT.

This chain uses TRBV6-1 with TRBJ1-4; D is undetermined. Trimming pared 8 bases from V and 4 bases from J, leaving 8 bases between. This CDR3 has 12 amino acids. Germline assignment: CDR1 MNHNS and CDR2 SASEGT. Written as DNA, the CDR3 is TGTGCCAGCGGGCAGATTAATGAAAAACTGTTTTTT. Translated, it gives CASGQINEKLFF.

The CDR3 protein is CASSYSSRVGKQPQHF. The CDR3 DNA reads TGTGCCAGCAGTTACTCGAGCAGGGTGGGAAAACAGCCCCAGCATTTT. J is TRBJ1-5 and V is TRBV6-6; perhaps TRBD1 as D (5 bases). This CDR3 region has 16 residues. V lost 0 bases, J lost 7 bases, and 16 bases lay in between. Germline V lookup: CDR1 MNHNY, CDR2 SVGAGI (reference sequence).

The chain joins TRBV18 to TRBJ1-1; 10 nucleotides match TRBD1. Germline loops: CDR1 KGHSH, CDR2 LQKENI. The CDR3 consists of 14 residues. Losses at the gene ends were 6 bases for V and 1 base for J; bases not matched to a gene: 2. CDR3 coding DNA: TGTGCCAGCTCGGGGACAGGGGAGAACACTGAAGCTTTCTTT. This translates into CASSGTGENTEAFF. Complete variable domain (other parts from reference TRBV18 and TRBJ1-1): NAGVMQNPRHLVRRRGQEARLRCSPMKGHSHVYWYRQLPEEGLKFMVYLQKENIIDESGMPKERFSAEFPKEGPSILRIQQVVRGDSAAYFCASSGTGENTEAFFGQGTRLTVV.

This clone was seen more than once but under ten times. For the CDR3, the DNA is TGTGCCAGCAGTGCGGGGAATTCACCCCTCCACTTT. As protein: CASSAGNSPLHF. The rearrangement joins TRBV6-1 to TRBJ1-6; D is unclear. This CDR3 has 12 amino acids. Trimming took off 4 bases at V and 7 bases at J, with 5 bases between the two ends. Germline lookup yields CDR1 MNHNS and CDR2 SASEGT.

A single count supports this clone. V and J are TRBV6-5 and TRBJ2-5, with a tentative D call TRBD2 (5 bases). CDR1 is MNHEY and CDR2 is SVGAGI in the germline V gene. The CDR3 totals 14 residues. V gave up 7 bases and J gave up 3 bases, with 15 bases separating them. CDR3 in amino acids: CASKLASSEETQYF. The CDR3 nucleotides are TGTGCCAGCAAATTGGCTAGCAGCGAAGAGACCCAGTACTTC.

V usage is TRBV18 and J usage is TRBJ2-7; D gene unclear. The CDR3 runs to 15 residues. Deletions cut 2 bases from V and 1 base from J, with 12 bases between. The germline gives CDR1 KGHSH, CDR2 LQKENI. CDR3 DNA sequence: TGTGCCAGCTCACCATCCCTCGGAGAGTCCTACGAGCAGTACTTC. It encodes CASSPSLGESYEQYF.

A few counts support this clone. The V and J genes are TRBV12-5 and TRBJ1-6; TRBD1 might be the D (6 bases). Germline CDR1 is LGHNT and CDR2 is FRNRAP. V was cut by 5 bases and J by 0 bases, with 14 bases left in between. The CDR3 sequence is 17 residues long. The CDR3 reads CASGPLDRSSYNSPLHF. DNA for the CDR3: TGTGCTAGTGGTCCCCTCGACAGGAGCTCCTATAATTCACCCCTCCACTTT. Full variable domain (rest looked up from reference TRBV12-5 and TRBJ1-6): DARVTQTPRHKVTEMGQEVTMRCQPILGHNTVFWYRQTMMQGLELLAYFRNRAPLDDSGMPKDRFSAEMPDATLATLKIQPSEPRDSAVYFCASGPLDRSSYNSPLHFGNGTRLTVT.

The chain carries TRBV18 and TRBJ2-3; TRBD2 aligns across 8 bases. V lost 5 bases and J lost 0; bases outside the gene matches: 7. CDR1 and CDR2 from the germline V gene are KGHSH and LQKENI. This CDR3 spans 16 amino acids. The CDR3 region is CASSSPSGPSTDTQYF. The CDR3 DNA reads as TGTGCCAGCTCATCTCCTAGCGGGCCTAGCACAGATACGCAGTATTTT.

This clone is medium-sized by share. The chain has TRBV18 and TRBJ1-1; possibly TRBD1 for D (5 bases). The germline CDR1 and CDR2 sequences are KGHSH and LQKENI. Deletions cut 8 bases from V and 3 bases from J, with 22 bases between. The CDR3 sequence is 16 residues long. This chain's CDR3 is CASRGTLTSTDTEAFF. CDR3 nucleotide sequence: TGTGCCAGCCGGGGGACTCTAACCTCAACGGACACTGAAGCTTTCTTT.

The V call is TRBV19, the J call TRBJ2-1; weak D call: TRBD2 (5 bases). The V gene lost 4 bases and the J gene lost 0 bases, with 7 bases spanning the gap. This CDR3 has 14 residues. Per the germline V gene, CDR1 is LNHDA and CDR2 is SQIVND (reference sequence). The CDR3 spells CASSRESSYNEQFF. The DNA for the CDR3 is TGTGCCAGTAGTAGGGAGAGCTCCTACAATGAGCAGTTCTTC.

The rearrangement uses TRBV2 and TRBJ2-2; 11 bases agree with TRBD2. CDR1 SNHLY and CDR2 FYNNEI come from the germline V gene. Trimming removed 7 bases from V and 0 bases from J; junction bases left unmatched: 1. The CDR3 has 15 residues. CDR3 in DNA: TGTGCCAGCAAGGGACTAGCGGCGAACACCGGGGAGCTGTTTTTT. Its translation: CASKGLAANTGELFF. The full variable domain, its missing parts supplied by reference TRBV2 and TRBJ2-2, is EPEVTQTPSHQVTQMGQEVILRCVPISNHLYFYWYRQILGQKVEFLVSFYNNEISEKSEIFDDQFSVERPDGSNFTLKIRSTKLEDSAMYFCASKGLAANTGELFFGEGSRLTVL.

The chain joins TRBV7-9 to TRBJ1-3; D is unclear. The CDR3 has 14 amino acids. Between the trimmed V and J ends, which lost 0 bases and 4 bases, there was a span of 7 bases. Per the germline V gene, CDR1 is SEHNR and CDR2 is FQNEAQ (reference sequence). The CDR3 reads CASSLAGSGNTIYF. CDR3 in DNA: TGTGCCAGCAGCTTAGCAGGTAGCGGAAACACCATATATTTT.

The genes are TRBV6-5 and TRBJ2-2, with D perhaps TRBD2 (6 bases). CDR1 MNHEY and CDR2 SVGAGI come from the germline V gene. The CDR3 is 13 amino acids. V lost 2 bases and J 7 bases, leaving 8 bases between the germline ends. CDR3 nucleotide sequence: TGTGCCAGCAGTTACAAGGGAGGCGGGGAGCTGTTTTTT. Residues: CASSYKGGGELFF.

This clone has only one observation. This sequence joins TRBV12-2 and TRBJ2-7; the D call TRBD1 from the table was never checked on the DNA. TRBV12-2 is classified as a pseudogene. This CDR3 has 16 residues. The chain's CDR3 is CASRFTGTGRSYEQYF. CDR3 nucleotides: TGTGCAAGTCGCTTTACCGGGACAGGGCGATCCTACGAGCAGTACTTC.

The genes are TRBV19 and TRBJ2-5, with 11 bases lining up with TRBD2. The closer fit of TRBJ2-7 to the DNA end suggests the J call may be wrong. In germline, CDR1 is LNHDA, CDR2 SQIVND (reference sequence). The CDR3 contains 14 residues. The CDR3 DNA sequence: TGTGCCACTGGGGGGACTAGCGGATCCTACGAGCAGTACTTC. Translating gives CATGGTSGSYEQYF.

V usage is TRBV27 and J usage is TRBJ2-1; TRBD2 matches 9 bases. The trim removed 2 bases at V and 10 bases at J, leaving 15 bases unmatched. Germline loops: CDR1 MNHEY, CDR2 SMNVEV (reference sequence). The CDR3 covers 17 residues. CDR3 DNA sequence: TGTGCCAGCAGTTTAAGCGCCCGGGGTAGCGGGAGCTGGGAGCAGTTCTTC. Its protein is CASSLSARGSGSWEQFF.

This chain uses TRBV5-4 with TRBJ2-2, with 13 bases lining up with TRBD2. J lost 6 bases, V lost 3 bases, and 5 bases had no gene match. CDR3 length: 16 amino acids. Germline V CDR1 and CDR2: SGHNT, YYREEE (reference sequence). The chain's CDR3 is CASSSGLAGEAGELFF. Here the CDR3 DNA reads TGTGCCAGCAGCTCCGGACTAGCGGGAGAGGCCGGGGAGCTGTTTTTT.

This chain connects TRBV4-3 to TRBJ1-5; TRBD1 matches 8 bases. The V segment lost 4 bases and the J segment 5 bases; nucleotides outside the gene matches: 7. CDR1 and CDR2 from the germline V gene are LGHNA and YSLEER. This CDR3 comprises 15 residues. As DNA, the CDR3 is TGCGCCAGCAGCCCCACCCCCAGGGGGCATCAGCCCCAGCATTTT. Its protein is CASSPTPRGHQPQHF.

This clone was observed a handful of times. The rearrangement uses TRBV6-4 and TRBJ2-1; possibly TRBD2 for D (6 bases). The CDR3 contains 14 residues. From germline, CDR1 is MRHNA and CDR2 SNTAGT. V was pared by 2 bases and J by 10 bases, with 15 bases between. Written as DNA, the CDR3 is TGTGCCAGCAGTGACCGAACCTTCGGGAGCGAGCAGTTCTTC. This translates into CASSDRTFGSEQFF.

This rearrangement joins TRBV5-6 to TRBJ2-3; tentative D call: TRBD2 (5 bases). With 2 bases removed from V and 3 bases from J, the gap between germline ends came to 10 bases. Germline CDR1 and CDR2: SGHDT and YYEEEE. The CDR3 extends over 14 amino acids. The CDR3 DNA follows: TGTGCCAGCAGCTTAGCGGTATCAACAGATACGCAGTATTTT. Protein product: CASSLAVSTDTQYF.

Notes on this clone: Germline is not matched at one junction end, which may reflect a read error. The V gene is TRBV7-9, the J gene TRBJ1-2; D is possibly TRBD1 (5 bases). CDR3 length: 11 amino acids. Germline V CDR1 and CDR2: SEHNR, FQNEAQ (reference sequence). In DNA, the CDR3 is TGTTCCAGCAGCTCAACAGGAGGCTACACCTTC. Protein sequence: CSSSSTGGYTF. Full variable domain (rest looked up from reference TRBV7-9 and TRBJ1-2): DTGVSQNPRHKITKRGQNVTFRCDPISEHNRLYWYRQTLGQGPEFLTYFQNEAQLEKSRLLSDRFSAERPKGSFSTLEIQRTEQGDSAMYLCSSSSTGGYTFGSGTRLTVV.

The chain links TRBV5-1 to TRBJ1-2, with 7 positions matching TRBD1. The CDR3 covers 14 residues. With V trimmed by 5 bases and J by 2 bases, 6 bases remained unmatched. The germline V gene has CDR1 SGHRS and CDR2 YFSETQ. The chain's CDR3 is CASRSEGANYGYTF. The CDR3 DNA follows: TGCGCCAGCAGGAGCGAGGGGGCAAACTATGGCTACACCTTC.

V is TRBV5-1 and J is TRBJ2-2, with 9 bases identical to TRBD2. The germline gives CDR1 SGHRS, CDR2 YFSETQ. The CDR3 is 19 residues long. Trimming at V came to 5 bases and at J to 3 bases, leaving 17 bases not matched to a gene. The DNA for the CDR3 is TGCGCCAGCAGGTTCGTGACTAGCGGCTTCGAGGGTTACACCGGGGAGCTGTTTTTT. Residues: CASRFVTSGFEGYTGELFF.

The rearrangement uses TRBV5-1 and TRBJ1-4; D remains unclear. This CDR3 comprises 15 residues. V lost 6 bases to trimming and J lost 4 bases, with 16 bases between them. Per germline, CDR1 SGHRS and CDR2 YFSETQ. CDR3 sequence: CASKLETTRNEKLFF. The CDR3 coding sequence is TGCGCCAGCAAGCTTGAGACGACTCGTAATGAAAAACTGTTTTTT.

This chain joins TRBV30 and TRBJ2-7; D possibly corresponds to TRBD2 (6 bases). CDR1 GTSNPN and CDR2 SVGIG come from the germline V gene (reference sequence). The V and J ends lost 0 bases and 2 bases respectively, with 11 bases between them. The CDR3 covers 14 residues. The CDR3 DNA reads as TGTGCCTGGAGTGTCGGGGGACCCGCCTACGAGCAGTACTTC. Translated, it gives CAWSVGGPAYEQYF.

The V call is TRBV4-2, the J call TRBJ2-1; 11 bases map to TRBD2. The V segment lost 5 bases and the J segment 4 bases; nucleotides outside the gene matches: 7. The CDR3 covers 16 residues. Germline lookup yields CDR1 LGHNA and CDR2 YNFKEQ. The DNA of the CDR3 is TGTGCCAGCAGCGCAACGGGGACTAGCGGTTACAATGAGCAGTTCTTC. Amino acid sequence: CASSATGTSGYNEQFF.

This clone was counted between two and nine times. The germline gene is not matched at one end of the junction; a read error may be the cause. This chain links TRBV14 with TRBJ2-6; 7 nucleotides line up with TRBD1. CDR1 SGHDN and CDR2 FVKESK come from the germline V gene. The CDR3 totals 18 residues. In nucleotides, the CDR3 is TGTGCCAGCAGCAAACATCAGGGGGTCCCGCCTGGGGCCAACGGCCTGACTTTC. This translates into CASSKHQGVPPGANGLTF. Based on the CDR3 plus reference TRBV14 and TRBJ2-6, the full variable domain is EAGVTQFPSHSVIEKGQTVTLRCDPISGHDNLYWYRRVMGKEIKFLLHFVKESKQDESGMPNNRFLAERTGGTYSTLKVQPAELEDSGVYFCASSKHQGVPPGANGLTFGAGSRLTVL.

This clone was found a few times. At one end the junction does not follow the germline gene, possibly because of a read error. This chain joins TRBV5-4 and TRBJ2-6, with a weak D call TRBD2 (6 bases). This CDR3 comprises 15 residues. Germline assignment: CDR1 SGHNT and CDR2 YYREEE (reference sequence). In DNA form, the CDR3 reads TGTGCCAGCAGCTTTGGGGGGAGAGGGGCCAACGGCCTGACTTTC. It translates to CASSFGGRGANGLTF.

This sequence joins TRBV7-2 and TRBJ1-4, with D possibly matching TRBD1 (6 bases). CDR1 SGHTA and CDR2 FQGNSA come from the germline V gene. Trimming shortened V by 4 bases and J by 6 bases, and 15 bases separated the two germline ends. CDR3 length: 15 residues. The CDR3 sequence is CASSSSQGYDEKLFF. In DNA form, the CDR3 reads TGTGCCAGCAGCTCTTCCCAGGGGTACGATGAAAAACTGTTTTTT. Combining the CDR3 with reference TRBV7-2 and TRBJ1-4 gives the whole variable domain GAGVSQSPSNKVTEKGKDVELRCDPISGHTALYWYRQSLGQGLEFLIYFQGNSAPDKSGLPSDRFSAERTGGSVSTLTIQRTQQEDSAVYLCASSSSQGYDEKLFFGSGTQLSVL.